This TCR beta chain was profiled in a study of blood T cells in healthy people across ages. Sample-barcoded 5' priming and a J-beta primer mix drove a second PCR of about 6 to 12 cycles. MiXCR, run by TCRdb on the 5' RACE reads, gives a single entry per CDR3 protein. The profile shows under 1,000,000 distinct CDR3 sequences, about 42% of them singletons. There are 13 residues in the CDR3. Germline V gene data show CDR1 as SGHTA and CDR2 as FQGNSA. Study-wide findings and caveats: Per million T cells, TCR beta diversity dropped roughly linearly as age increased. More naive CD4+ cells and higher diversity marked long-lived donors relative to aged donors. The unknown donor CMV status may have confounded expanded clonotype changes.

This clonotype was seen a single time. The antigen is undetermined. Mismatch with germline at one junction end may stem from a read error. The receptor was isolated from a man at least 80 years old in good health. V and J are TRBV7-2 and TRBJ2-1, with D possibly being TRBD1 or TRBD2 (6 bases each). Material for sequencing was blood. CDR3 DNA sequence: TGTGCCGGCAGCCGCCAGGGGAGGAATGAGCAGTTCTTC. The encoded protein is CAGSRQGRNEQFF.